A selection of T cell receptor beta chains follows, all from one sample in a study of cytomegalovirus exposure and HLA in healthy donors. Profiled with immunoSEQ multiplex PCR; TCRdb holds only in-frame clones, not every one. Recorded here are 50,000 or so clones; the top ten clones represent approximately 6.8%. Sequenced sample: PBMCs. These receptors came from a woman in her 40s in good health and CMV-seronegative. The CDR3 runs from the conserved cysteine through the conserved F or W. The D gene is left open where the match is weak.

d_call,v_call,j_call,cdr3_nt,cdr3_aa
TRBD1,TRBV6-1,TRBJ2-7,TGTGCCAGCGGACCGGGACAGGGGGCCTACGAGCAGTACTTC,CASGPGQGAYEQYF
TRBD2,TRBV2,TRBJ2-1,TGTGCCAGCGGAAGCGGGGGAGCCGCAAATGGGCAGTTCTTC,CASGSGGAANGQFF
.,TRBV11-2,TRBJ1-1,TGTGCCAGCAGCTTAGTAGTGGACACTGAAGCTTTCTTT,CASSLVVDTEAFF
TRBD1,TRBV19,TRBJ1-6,TGTGCCAGTAGGCAGAGGACAGGGGAAAACTCACCCCTCCACTTT,CASRQRTGENSPLHF
.,TRBV6-6,TRBJ2-2,TGTGCCAGCGTAGGCGGGGAAGGAACCGGGGAGCTGTTTTTT,CASVGGEGTGELFF
TRBD2,TRBV5-1,TRBJ2-1,TGCGCCAGCAGCAGGACTAGCGGGGGCAATGAGCAGTTCTTC,CASSRTSGGNEQFF
.,TRBV10-3,TRBJ2-5,TGTGCCATCAGTGAGTACAACCAAGAGACCCAGTACTTC,CAISEYNQETQYF
.,TRBV19,TRBJ1-5,TGTGCCAGTGCAGAATATAGCAATCAGCCCCAGCATTTT,CASAEYSNQPQHF
.,TRBV10-2,TRBJ1-2,TGCGCCAGCAGTGCCTCCACCCTCCCGGAGGGCTACACCTTC,CASSASTLPEGYTF
TRBD2,TRBV6-6,TRBJ2-5,TGTGCCAGCAGTAGACTAGCGAGCGAGACCCAGTACTTC,CASSRLASETQYF
.,TRBV6-5,TRBJ1-5,TGTGCCAGCAAGAGCAGGGAAGATCAGCCCCAGCATTTT,CASKSREDQPQHF
.,TRBV27,TRBJ2-2,TGTGCCAGCAGTATTTGGGAGGTCGGGGAGCTGTTTTTT,CASSIWEVGELFF
.,TRBV5-1,TRBJ1-5,TGCGCCAGCAGCTTGGTCAGGAGCAATCAGCCCCAGCATTTT,CASSLVRSNQPQHF
TRBD2,TRBV19,TRBJ2-7,TGTGCCAGTAGTATTCAGGGACTAGCGGAACCTGAGCAGTACTTC,CASSIQGLAEPEQYF
.,TRBV14,TRBJ2-7,TGTGCCAGCAGCCAGGACACCTCCTACGAGCAGTACTTC,CASSQDTSYEQYF
TRBD2,TRBV4-3,TRBJ2-1,TGCGCCAGCAGCCAAGGACTAGCGGGGGAAAATGAGCAGTTCTTC,CASSQGLAGENEQFF
.,TRBV5-1,TRBJ2-7,TGCGCCAGCAGCTTGGCAGGGGATCACTACGAGCAGTACTTC,CASSLAGDHYEQYF
TRBD1,TRBV5-1,TRBJ2-7,TGCGCCAGCAGCTTGGGTGACAGGGCCTACGAGCAGTACTTC,CASSLGDRAYEQYF
.,TRBV19,TRBJ1-3,TGTGCCAGTATGTCGCGGGGTCGAACGATATATTTT,CASMSRGRTIYF
.,TRBV6-5,TRBJ2-5,TGTGCCACCAACAGGGGAGGAGAGACCCAGTACTTC,CATNRGGETQYF
.,TRBV28,TRBJ1-4,TGTGCCAGCGTAGGAGGGAATGAAAAACTGTTTTTT,CASVGGNEKLFF
.,TRBV4-3,TRBJ2-1,TGCGCCAGCAGCCAAGTGGGGATTGGGGACAACTACAATGAGCAGTTCTTC,CASSQVGIGDNYNEQFF
TRBD1,TRBV19,TRBJ2-7,TGTGCCAGTAGTACCCGACAGGGAAACGAGCAGTACTTC,CASSTRQGNEQYF
.,TRBV15,TRBJ1-2,TGTGCCACCAGCAGGGAGGGGCAGGGAGGGGGTTTCGGAGGCTACACCTTC,CATSREGQGGGFGGYTF
TRBD2,TRBV6-1,TRBJ2-5,TGTGCCAGCAGTGAAGCCCGCGGACTAGGTGAGACCCAGTACTTC,CASSEARGLGETQYF